These T cell receptor beta chains were read from a single sample in a study of shared clonotypes between healthy human individuals. The repertoire was sequenced with immunoSEQ multiplex PCR; TCRdb's copy has only in-frame clones and lacks some. The sample has a few million clones, 90% to 95% seen once. Sequencing was carried out using naive CD4+ T cells from PBMCs. All receptors derive from a man between 18 and 29 years old in good health. Some clones in this sample may be carry-over from other donors' samples. Each CDR3 is given with its conserved first and last residue. The D gene is left open where the match is weak.

J: TRBJ2-7
D: TRBD2
V: TRBV19
CDR3: CASRSGTSVTYEQYF

J: TRBJ1-1
D: NA
V: TRBV4-1
CDR3: CASRDGRGSLMNTEAFF

J: TRBJ1-3
D: NA
V: TRBV5-1
CDR3: CASSNDSRFSGNTIYF

J: TRBJ1-2
D: NA
V: TRBV7-9
CDR3: CASSLLEAASEF

J: TRBJ2-7
D: TRBD2
V: TRBV5-5
CDR3: CASSFGLAGVPEQYF

J: TRBJ2-7
D: TRBD2
V: TRBV30
CDR3: CAWSVLRERSGGFYEQYF

J: TRBJ2-7
D: NA
V: TRBV19
CDR3: CASGRYWEDEQYF

J: TRBJ1-5
D: NA
V: TRBV7-6
CDR3: CASSLGLSNQPQHF

J: TRBJ2-7
D: TRBD2
V: TRBV13
CDR3: CASSRAGTSGSFYEQYF

J: TRBJ2-1
D: NA
V: TRBV5-1
CDR3: CASTTSGTAYNEQFF

J: TRBJ1-2
D: TRBD1
V: TRBV28
CDR3: CASSLSYRGNAGYTF

J: TRBJ1-4
D: NA
V: TRBV7-2
CDR3: CASSLNALSSNEKLFF

J: TRBJ2-5
D: NA
V: TRBV4-1
CDR3: CASSQRYLGEQETQYF

J: TRBJ1-2
D: NA
V: TRBV2
CDR3: CASRWQIYGYTF

J: TRBJ1-4
D: NA
V: TRBV7-9
CDR3: CASSYLTEGELFF

J: TRBJ2-3
D: NA
V: TRBV5-1
CDR3: CASSLVGLITDTQYF

J: TRBJ1-3
D: NA
V: TRBV30
CDR3: CAWSFVGNTIYF

J: TRBJ2-3
D: NA
V: TRBV4-3
CDR3: CASSQDSGFTDTQYF

J: TRBJ2-2
D: NA
V: TRBV30
CDR3: CAWSRGSGELFF

J: TRBJ1-1
D: TRBD1
V: TRBV9
CDR3: CASSVTGGTEAFF

J: TRBJ2-1
D: NA
V: TRBV7-2
CDR3: CASSLFGQGPINEQFF

J: TRBJ2-5
D: NA
V: TRBV20-1
CDR3: CSAIFGETQYF

J: TRBJ2-3
D: NA
V: TRBV28
CDR3: CASSSTRAESTDTQYF

J: TRBJ2-5
D: TRBD1
V: TRBV7-9
CDR3: CASSLRDRGPYQETQYF

J: TRBJ2-5
D: NA
V: TRBV7-6
CDR3: CASSTLPLWETQYF

J: TRBJ2-3
D: TRBD1
V: TRBV7-3
CDR3: CASSFPDRGQPDTQYF

J: TRBJ2-5
D: TRBD2
V: TRBV7-3
CDR3: CASSLIAGDQETQYF

J: TRBJ1-1
D: NA
V: TRBV19
CDR3: CASSPQGGWNTEAFF

J: TRBJ2-7
D: TRBD2
V: TRBV5-1
CDR3: CASSAAGGPYEQYF

J: TRBJ1-4
D: NA
V: TRBV9
CDR3: CASSVSLGREKLFF

J: TRBJ1-5
D: NA
V: TRBV4-1
CDR3: CASSLEAGGRAQSQPQHF

J: TRBJ2-1
D: NA
V: TRBV5-1
CDR3: CASSSAGVGGYNEQFF

J: TRBJ2-1
D: NA
V: TRBV29-1
CDR3: CSVDWYNEQFF